A single sample gave rise to the 9 T cell receptor beta chains below, sequenced in a study of T cells in Graves' hyperthyroidism and ophthalmopathy. TCR beta CDR3 sequences were amplified from RNA transcripts. First-round RT-PCR with HTBI primers amplified the TCR CDR3 region. A single record per CDR3 protein comes from TCRdb applying MiXCR to the multiplex PCR reads. The sample lists approximately 510,000 distinct CDR3 sequences, 40% to 55% occurring once. Sequenced: peripheral blood or thyroid tissue (not recorded which). Receptors originate from an adult woman with Graves' disease, either hyperthyroidism or ophthalmopathy (not recorded which).

With respect to this clonotype: A much bigger clone sits one base away, suggesting this may be a read error. V is TRBV6-5 and J is TRBJ1-5, with no clear D. V was cut by 5 bases and J by 6 bases, with 14 bases left in between. The CDR3 extends over 14 amino acids. Germline lookup yields CDR1 MNHEY and CDR2 SVGAGI. This CDR3 reads CASSNQVRGQPQHF. The CDR3 DNA sequence: TGTGCCAGCAGTAACCAGGTTAGAGGTCAGCCCCAGCATTTT.

The J gene is TRBJ1-6, the V gene TRBV19, with D unclear. The germline gives CDR1 LNHDA, CDR2 SQIVND (reference sequence). V lost 3 bases to trimming and J lost 8 bases, with 5 bases between them. The length of the CDR3 is 12 residues. The CDR3 DNA reads TGTGCCAGTAGTATTCCTTATTCACCCCTCCACTTT. This translates into CASSIPYSPLHF.

The chain uses TRBV12-3 or TRBV12-4 and TRBJ2-1; no firm D call. The CDR3 is made up of 14 amino acids. V lost 3 bases and J lost 1, with 7 bases in between. The CDR3 loop reads CASSFGVSYNEQFF. The CDR3 region has the DNA TGTGCCAGCAGTTTCGGCGTTTCCTACAATGAGCAGTTCTTC.

The V and J genes are TRBV20-1 and TRBJ2-3, with TRBD2 matching 7 bases. The length of the CDR3 is 13 residues. Germline lookup yields CDR1 DFQATT and CDR2 SNEGSKA (reference sequence). Trimming took 6 bases from V and 3 from J; bases not matched to a gene: 6. Written as DNA, the CDR3 is TGCAGTGCGTGGGAGGGCCCGACAGATACGCAGTATTTT. Amino acids: CSAWEGPTDTQYF.

In its sample, this clonotype was seen many times. The chain combines TRBV19 with TRBJ1-2; the match to TRBD1 covers 7 bases. Germline CDR1 reads LNHDA; CDR2 reads SQIVND (reference sequence). Unmatched junction bases numbered 10, after V lost 7 bases and J lost 2 bases. CDR3 length: 15 residues. CDR3 bases: TGTGCCAGTAATCCGACAGGGTACCCGAACTATGGCTACACCTTC. Amino acids: CASNPTGYPNYGYTF.

The chain employs TRBV28 and TRBJ2-7; no firm D call. Trimming stripped 7 bases from V and 4 bases from J, with 11 bases between. Per the germline V gene, CDR1 is MDHEN and CDR2 is SYDVKM. The CDR3 runs to 12 residues. Here the CDR3 reads CASKSDEYEQYF. Here the CDR3 DNA reads TGTGCCAGCAAATCCGACGAATACGAGCAGTACTTC.

The chain employs TRBV7-3 and TRBJ2-1; TRBD2 agrees at 12 bases. CDR3 length: 14 residues. Germline CDR1 reads SGHTA; CDR2 reads FQGTGA. Losses at the gene ends were 5 bases for V and 8 bases for J; bases not matched to a gene: 4. CDR3 region: CASSLLAGGHEQFF. In DNA, the CDR3 is TGTGCCAGCAGCCTCCTAGCGGGAGGGCATGAGCAGTTCTTC.

This clonotype was counted many times. The J gene is TRBJ1-4, the V gene TRBV25-1, with 9 bases matching TRBD1. CDR1 and CDR2 from the germline V gene are MGHDK and SYGVNS. The V and J ends lost 4 bases and 5 bases, in that order; junction bases with no gene match: 2. The CDR3 has 14 amino acids. The CDR3: CASSADRGNEKLFF. The CDR3, as DNA: TGTGCCAGCAGTGCTGACAGGGGGAATGAAAAACTGTTTTTT. The full variable domain, rest sourced from reference TRBV25-1 and TRBJ1-4, is EADIYQTPRYLVIGTGKKITLECSQTMGHDKMYWYQQDPGMELHLIHYSYGVNSTEKGDLSSESTVSRIRTEHFPLTLESARPSHTSQYLCASSADRGNEKLFFGSGTQLSVL.

The chain combines TRBV20-1 with TRBJ2-6; D is perhaps TRBD1 (6 bases). Germline-derived CDR1 and CDR2 are DFQATT and SNEGSKA (reference sequence). Deletions cut 1 base from V and 4 bases from J, with 11 bases between. The CDR3 sequence is 15 residues long. CDR3 region: CSARVGGTGANVLTF. In DNA, the CDR3 is TGCAGTGCTAGAGTAGGGGGTACAGGGGCCAACGTCCTGACTTTC.